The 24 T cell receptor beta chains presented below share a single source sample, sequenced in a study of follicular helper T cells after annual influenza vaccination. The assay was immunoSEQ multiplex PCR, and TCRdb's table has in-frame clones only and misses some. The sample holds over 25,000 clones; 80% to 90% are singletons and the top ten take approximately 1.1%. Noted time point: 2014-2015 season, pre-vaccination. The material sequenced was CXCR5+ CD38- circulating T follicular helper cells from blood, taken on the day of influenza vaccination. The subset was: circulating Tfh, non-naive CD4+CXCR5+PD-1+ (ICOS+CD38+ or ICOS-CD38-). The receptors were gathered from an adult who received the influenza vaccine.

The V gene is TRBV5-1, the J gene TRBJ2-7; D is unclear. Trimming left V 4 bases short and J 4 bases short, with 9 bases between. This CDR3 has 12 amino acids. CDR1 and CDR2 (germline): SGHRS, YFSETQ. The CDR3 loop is CASSPPSYEQYF. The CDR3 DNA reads TGCGCCAGCAGCCCCCCCAGTTACGAGCAGTACTTC. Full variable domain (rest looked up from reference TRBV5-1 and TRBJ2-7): KAGVTQTPRYLIKTRGQQVTLSCSPISGHRSVSWYQQTPGQGLQFLFEYFSETQRNKGNFPGRFSGRQFSNSRSEMNVSTLELGDSALYLCASSPPSYEQYFGPGTRLTVT.

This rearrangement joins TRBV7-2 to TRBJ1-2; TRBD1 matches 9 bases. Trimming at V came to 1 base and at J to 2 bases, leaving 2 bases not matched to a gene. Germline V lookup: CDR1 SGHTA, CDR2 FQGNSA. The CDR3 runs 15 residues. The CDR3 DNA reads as TGTGCCAGCAGCTTAGGGACAGGGGCGAACTATGGCTACACCTTC. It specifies CASSLGTGANYGYTF.

The CDR3 DNA reads TGTGCCAGCTCACCGTCTCACCAGGGTGGCTACACCTTC. It codes for CASSPSHQGGYTF. The chain is built from TRBV18 and TRBJ1-2, with D possibly being TRBD1 (5 bases). CDR1 and CDR2 from the germline V gene are KGHSH and LQKENI. This CDR3 is built from 13 residues. Trimming took 3 bases from V and 7 from J, leaving 12 bases between them.

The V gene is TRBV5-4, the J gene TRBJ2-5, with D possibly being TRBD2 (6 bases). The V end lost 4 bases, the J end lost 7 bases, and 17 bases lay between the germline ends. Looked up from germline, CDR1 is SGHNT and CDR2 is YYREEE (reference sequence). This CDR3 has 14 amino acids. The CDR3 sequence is CASSMGLETGTQYF. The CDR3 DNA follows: TGTGCCAGCAGCATGGGACTTGAGACTGGGACCCAGTACTTC.

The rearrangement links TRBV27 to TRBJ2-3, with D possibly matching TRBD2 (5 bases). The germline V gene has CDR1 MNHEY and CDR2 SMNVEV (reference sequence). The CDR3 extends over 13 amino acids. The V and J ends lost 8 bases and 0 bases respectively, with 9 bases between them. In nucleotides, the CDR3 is TGTGCCAGCCGCCGGGGAAGCACAGATACGCAGTATTTT. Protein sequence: CASRRGSTDTQYF.

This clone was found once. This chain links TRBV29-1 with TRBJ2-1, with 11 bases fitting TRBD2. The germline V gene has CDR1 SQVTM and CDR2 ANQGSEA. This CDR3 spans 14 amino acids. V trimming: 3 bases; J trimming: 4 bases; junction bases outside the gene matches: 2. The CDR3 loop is CSVEPSGGYNEQFF. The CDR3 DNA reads TGCAGCGTTGAGCCTAGCGGGGGGTACAATGAGCAGTTCTTC.

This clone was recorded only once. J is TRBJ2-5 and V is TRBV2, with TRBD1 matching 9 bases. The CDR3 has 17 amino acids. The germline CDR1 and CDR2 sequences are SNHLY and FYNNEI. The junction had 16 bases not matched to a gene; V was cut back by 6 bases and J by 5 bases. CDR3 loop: CASRSGTGLSGGETQYF. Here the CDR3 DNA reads TGTGCCAGCAGATCCGGGACAGGGTTGTCCGGGGGGGAGACCCAGTACTTC.

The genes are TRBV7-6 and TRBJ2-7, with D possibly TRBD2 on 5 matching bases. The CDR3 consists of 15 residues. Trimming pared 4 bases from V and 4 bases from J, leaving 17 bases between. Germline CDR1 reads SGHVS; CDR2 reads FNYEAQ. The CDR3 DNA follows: TGTGCCAGCAGCTCCTCCTACGGACTCCAATACGAGCAGTACTTC. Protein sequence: CASSSSYGLQYEQYF.

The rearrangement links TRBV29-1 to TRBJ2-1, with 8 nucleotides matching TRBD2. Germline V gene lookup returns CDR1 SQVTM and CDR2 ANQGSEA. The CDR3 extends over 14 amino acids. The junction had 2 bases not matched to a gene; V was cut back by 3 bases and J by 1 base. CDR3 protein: CSVEGGGSYNEQFF. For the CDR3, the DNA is TGCAGCGTTGAGGGCGGGGGGTCCTACAATGAGCAGTTCTTC.

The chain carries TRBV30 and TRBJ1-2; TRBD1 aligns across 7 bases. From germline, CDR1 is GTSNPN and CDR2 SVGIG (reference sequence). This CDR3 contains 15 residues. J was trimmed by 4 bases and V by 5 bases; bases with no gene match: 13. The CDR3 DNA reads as TGTGCCTGGCAAACTTCCGGGACAGAAGTCTATGGCTACACCTTC. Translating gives CAWQTSGTEVYGYTF.

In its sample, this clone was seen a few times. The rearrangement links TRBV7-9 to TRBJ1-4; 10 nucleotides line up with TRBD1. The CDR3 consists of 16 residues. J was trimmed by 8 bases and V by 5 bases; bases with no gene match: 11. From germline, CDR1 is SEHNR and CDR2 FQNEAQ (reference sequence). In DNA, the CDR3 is TGTGCCAGCAGCCAAACTCCGGGGACAGGGGACGAAAAACTGTTTTTT. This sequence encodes CASSQTPGTGDEKLFF.

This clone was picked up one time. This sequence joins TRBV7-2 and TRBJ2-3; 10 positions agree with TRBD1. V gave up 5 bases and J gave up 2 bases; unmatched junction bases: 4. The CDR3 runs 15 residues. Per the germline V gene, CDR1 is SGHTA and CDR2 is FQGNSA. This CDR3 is CASSRQGANTDTQYF. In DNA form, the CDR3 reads TGTGCCAGCAGCCGACAGGGGGCCAACACAGATACGCAGTATTTT.

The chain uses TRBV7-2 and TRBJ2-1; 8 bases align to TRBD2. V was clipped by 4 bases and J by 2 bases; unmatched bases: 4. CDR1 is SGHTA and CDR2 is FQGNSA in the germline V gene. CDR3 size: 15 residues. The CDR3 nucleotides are TGTGCCAGCAGCTCCTTAGCGGGAACCTACAATGAGCAGTTCTTC. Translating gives CASSSLAGTYNEQFF.

CDR3 DNA: TGCGCCAGCAGCCCTCAGGGCACTGAAGCTTTCTTT. It specifies CASSPQGTEAFF. The gene calls are TRBV5-1 and TRBJ1-1; D might be TRBD1 (5 bases). Per the germline V gene, CDR1 is SGHRS and CDR2 is YFSETQ. The CDR3 spans 12 residues. V was pared by 4 bases and J by 4 bases, with 8 bases between.

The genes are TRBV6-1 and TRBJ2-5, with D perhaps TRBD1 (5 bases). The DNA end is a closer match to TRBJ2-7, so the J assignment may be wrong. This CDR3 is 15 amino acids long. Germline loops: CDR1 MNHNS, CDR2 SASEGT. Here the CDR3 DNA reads TGTGCCAGCAGTGAAGCGGGGCGGAGATCTTACGAGCAGTACTTC. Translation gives CASSEAGRRSYEQYF.

The CDR3 region has the DNA TGTGCCAGCGAGCTTACGGAGTCAGTTGAGCAGTTCTTC. This sequence encodes CASELTESVEQFF. V and J are TRBV2 and TRBJ2-1; D not certain. This CDR3 has 13 residues. Germline assignment: CDR1 SNHLY and CDR2 FYNNEI. Trimming stripped 8 bases from V and 9 bases from J, with 17 bases between. Variable domain in full (rest from reference TRBV2 and TRBJ2-1): EPEVTQTPSHQVTQMGQEVILRCVPISNHLYFYWYRQILGQKVEFLVSFYNNEISEKSEIFDDQFSVERPDGSNFTLKIRSTKLEDSAMYFCASELTESVEQFFGPGTRLTVL.

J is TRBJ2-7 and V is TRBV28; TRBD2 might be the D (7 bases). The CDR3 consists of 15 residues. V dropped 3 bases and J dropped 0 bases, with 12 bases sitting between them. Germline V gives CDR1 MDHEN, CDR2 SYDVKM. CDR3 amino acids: CASSFVGGGSYEQYF. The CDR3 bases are TGTGCCAGCAGTTTCGTGGGAGGGGGCTCCTACGAGCAGTACTTC.

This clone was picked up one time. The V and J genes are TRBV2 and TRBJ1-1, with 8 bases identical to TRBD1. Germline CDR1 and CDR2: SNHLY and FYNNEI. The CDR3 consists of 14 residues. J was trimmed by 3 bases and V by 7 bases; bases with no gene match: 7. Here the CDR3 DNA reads TGTGCCAGCAACAGACAGGGGCGCTACACTGAAGCTTTCTTT. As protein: CASNRQGRYTEAFF.

The CDR3 loop reads CASSSTGGPYEQYF. CDR3 in DNA: TGTGCCAGCAGCTCCACAGGGGGCCCCTACGAGCAGTACTTC. This chain joins TRBV6-1 and TRBJ2-7; the match to TRBD1 covers 9 bases. The length of the CDR3 is 14 residues. CDR1 is MNHNS and CDR2 is SASEGT in the germline V gene. V dropped 6 bases and J dropped 2; count of bases not matched to a gene: 5.

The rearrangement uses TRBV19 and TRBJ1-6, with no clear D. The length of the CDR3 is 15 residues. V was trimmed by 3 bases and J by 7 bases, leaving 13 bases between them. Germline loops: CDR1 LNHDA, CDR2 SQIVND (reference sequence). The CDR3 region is CASSIRSLGNSPLHF. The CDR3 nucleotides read TGTGCCAGTAGTATCCGGAGTTTAGGAAATTCACCCCTCCACTTT.

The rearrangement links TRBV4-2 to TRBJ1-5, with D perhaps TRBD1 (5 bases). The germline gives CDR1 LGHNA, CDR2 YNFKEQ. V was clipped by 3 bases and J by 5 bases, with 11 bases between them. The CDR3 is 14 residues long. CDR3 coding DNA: TGTGCCAGCAGCCATGGGGGGAGGGATCAGCCCCAGCATTTT. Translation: CASSHGGRDQPQHF.

This CDR3 is CASSLSVPPQHF. The CDR3, as DNA: TGTGCCAGCAGCCTCTCGGTTCCGCCCCAGCATTTT. This chain joins TRBV28 and TRBJ1-5; no definite D call. V lost 6 bases, J lost 9 bases, and 12 bases lay in between. CDR3 size: 12 residues. The germline gives CDR1 MDHEN, CDR2 SYDVKM.

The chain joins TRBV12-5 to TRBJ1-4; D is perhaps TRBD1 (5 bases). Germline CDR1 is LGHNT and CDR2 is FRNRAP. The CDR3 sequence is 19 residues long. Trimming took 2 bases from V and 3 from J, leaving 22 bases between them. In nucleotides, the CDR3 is TGTGCTAGTGGTTTGCCCCGAGGAGGGGAGGAGACCCCTAATGAAAAACTGTTTTTT. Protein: CASGLPRGGEETPNEKLFF.

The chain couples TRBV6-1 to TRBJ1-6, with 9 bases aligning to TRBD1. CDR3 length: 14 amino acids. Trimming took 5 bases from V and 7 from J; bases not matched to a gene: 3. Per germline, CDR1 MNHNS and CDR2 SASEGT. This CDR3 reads CASSTGGWNSPLHF. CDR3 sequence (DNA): TGTGCCAGCAGTACAGGGGGCTGGAATTCACCCCTCCACTTT.